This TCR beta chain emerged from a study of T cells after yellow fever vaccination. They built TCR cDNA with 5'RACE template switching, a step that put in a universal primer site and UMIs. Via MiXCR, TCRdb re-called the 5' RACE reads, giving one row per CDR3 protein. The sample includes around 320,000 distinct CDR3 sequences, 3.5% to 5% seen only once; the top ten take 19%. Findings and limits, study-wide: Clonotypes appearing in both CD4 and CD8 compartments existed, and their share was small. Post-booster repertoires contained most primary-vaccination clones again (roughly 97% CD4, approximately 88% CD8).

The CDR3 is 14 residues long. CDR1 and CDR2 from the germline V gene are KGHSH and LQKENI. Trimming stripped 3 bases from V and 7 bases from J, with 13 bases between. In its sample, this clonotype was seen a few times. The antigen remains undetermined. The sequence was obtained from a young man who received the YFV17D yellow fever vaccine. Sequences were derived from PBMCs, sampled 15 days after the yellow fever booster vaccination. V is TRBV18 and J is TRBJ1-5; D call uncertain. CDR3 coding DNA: TGTGCCAGCTCACCCCGGGAGGGCTGGCAGCCCCAGCATTTT. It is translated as CASSPREGWQPQHF.